The rows below give T cell receptor beta chains drawn from one sample of a study of cytomegalovirus exposure and HLA in healthy donors. Repertoires were generated with immunoSEQ multiplex PCR, while TCRdb's copy carries only in-frame clones and drops some. The sample yields roughly 150,000 clones, around three quarters seen once. What was sequenced was PBMCs. These TCRs come from a middle-aged man in good health and CMV-seronegative. CDR3s include the opening cysteine and the closing phenylalanine or tryptophan. Clone sizes are given selectively: once, few, many, or a class where the clone is expanded.

TRBV9,NA,CASSATGTAIQETQYF
TRBV5-4,NA,CASSRAGVSYNEQFF
TRBV9,NA,CASSGAGTPGNEQFF
TRBV10-3,NA,CAISESKGTSGVPHVETQYF
TRBV15,NA,CATSRNSNTEAFF
TRBV6-6,NA,CASSLVAGGDNEQFF
TRBV30,NA,CAWSAKTGTEAFF
TRBV5-4,NA,CASSPSGGRTDTQYF
TRBV28,few,CASSYLTGANYGYTF
TRBV6-6,NA,CASSYSGRAWDEQFF
TRBV6-5,NA,CASKYGAASYEQYF
TRBV18,NA,CASSPGDAGVYF
TRBV11-2,NA,CASSLGGTSGFQETQYF
TRBV28,NA,CASSLDFNTEAFF
TRBV6-1,many,CASSSQGTGWNIQYF
TRBV6-5,NA,CASNSGGEDTQYF
TRBV6-4,NA,CASSRGLGGLLDTQYF
TRBV7-2,NA,CASSLNPGSSPLHF
TRBV7-7,NA,CASSPSAGYETQYF
TRBV5-1,NA,CASSRAGERPDTQYF
TRBV28,NA,CASSLAQGAHEQYF
TRBV28,NA,CASSLTGKNEKLFF
TRBV12-5,NA,CASGPTPSLRGGRNEQFF
TRBV30,NA,CAWSAGQVQEKLFF
TRBV4-1,NA,CASSQTGTGGVNYTF
TRBV29-1,NA,CSVGGPSGVDTQYF
TRBV29-1,NA,CSVEASTDTQYF
TRBV11-2,NA,CASSWSGQGNTEAFF
TRBV5-1,NA,CASSLQGETYNEQFF
TRBV5-1,NA,CASSSSVGGPNYGYTF
TRBV30,NA,CAWTRGYSGNTIYF
TRBV11-2,few,CASSRGENQPQHF
TRBV28,few,CASSKDTNYNEQFF
TRBV19,few,CASSIRGQGAPGGYTF
TRBV5-1,once,CASSPDREFYGYTF
TRBV7-2,NA,CASSLVGTAQLTGELFF
TRBV7-2,NA,CASSSGPGQGGGYTF
TRBV5-1,NA,CASSQRQGGETQYF
TRBV19,NA,CASSHRGPREKLFF
TRBV6-5,NA,CATKGQGGSSFF
TRBV2,NA,CASRPPGLEQYF
TRBV7-2,NA,CASSISASGLADTQYF
TRBV27,once,CASSLIGGPGGYTF
TRBV4-3,medium-sized,CASSQQGLAAYTDTQYF
TRBV28,NA,CASSYERFSSYNEQFF
TRBV7-2,NA,CASSSGLAGGQDTQYF
TRBV7-2,few,CASSLGANTIYF
TRBV6-5,NA,CASRPGQGGGNTIYF
TRBV5-1,NA,CASRQGYEQYF
TRBV7-2,NA,CASSFDGLAAEAFF